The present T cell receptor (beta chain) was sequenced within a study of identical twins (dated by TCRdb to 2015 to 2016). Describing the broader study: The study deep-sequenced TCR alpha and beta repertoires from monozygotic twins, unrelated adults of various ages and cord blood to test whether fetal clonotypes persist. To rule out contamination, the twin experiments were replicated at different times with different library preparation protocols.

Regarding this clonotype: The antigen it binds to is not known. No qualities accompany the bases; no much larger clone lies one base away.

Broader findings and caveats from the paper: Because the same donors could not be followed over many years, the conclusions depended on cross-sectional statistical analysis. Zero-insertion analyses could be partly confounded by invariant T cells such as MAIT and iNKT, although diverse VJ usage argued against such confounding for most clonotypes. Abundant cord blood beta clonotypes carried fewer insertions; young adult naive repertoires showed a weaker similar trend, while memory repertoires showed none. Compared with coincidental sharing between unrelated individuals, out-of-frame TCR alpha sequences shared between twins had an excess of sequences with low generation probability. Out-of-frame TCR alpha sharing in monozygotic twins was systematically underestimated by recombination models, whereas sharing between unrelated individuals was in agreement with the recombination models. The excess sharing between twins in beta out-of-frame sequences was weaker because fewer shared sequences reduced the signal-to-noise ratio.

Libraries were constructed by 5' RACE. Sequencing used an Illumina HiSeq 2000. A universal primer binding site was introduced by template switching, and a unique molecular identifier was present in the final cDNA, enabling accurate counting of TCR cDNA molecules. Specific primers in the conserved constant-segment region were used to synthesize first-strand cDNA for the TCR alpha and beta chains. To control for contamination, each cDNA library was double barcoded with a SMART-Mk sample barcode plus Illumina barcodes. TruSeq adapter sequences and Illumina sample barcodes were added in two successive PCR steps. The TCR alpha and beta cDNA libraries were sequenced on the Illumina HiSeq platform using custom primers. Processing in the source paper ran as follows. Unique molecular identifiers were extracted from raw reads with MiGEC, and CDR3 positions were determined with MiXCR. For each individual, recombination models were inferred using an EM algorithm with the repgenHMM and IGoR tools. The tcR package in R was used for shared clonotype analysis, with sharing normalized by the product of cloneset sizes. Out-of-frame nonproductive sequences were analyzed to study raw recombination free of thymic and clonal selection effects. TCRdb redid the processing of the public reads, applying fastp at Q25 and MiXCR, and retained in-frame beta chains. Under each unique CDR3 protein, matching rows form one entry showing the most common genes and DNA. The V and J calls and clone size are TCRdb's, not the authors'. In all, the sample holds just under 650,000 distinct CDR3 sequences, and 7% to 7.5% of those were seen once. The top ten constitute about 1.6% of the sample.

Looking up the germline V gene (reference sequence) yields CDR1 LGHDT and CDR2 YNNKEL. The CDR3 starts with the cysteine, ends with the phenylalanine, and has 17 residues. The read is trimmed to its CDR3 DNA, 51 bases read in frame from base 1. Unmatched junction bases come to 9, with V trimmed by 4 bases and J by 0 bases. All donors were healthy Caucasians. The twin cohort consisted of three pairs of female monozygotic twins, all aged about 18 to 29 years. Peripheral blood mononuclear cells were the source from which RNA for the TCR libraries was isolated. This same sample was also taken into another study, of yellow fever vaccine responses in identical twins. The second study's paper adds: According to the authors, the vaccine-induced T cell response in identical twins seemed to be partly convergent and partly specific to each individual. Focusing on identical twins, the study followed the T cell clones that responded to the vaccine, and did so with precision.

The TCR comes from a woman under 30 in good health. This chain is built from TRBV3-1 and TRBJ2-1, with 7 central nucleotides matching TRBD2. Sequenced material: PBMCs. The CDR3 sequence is CASSLPGAGSSYNEQFF. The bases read TGTGCCAGCAGCCTCCCGGGAGCGGGATCCTCCTACAATGAGCAGTTCTTC.